The text below deals with one T cell receptor (beta chain). The antigen is undetermined. This CDR3 contains 13 residues. Germline values: CDR1 KGHDR, CDR2 SFDVKD. Trimming cost V 5 bases and J 7 bases, with 10 bases left between them. The data were taken from a study of CD8 T cells in ankylosing spondylitis. Study observations and caveats: Certain motif variants had earlier been reported in reactive arthritis synovial fluid and blood.

Libraries of TCR beta came from quantitative 5'-RACE with molecular barcodes. TCRdb re-called the 5' RACE reads with MiXCR, one entry per CDR3 protein. The sample yields roughly 150,000 distinct CDR3 sequences, around a third seen once. Material: synovial fluid, either unsorted or a sorted T cell fraction (not recorded which). The chain uses TRBV24-1 and TRBJ2-2, with D hard to call. This clonotype originated in a male donor with ankylosing spondylitis. CDR3 sequence: CATSGSRGGELFF. As DNA, the CDR3 is TGTGCCACCAGTGGCTCCCGAGGCGGGGAGCTGTTTTTT.